The next 8 T cell receptor beta chains were all read from a single sample in a study of CD8 T cells in Susac syndrome (dated by TCRdb to about 2019). The library was produced with the immunoSEQ multiplex PCR assay. RNA was extracted using the RNeasy kit, and roughly 0.5 to 1 ug of the RNA was reverse transcribed with random hexamers. The public reads were reprocessed in TCRdb via fastp at Q25 and MiXCR, keeping in-frame beta chains. Entries that share a CDR3 protein sequence are merged under the most common genes and DNA. Within this sample are 330,000 or so distinct CDR3 sequences, with approximately 89% of them counted one time only. More than 0.15% of the sample is in the top ten clones. The sample comprised CD8+ T cells from PBMCs. These receptors were taken from a human donor with multiple sclerosis.

This chain links TRBV7-2 with TRBJ2-1, with D tentatively TRBD2 (5 bases). Germline V gene data show CDR1 as SGHTA and CDR2 as FQGNSA. Trimming took off 2 bases at V and 8 bases at J, with 16 bases between the two ends. CDR3 length: 15 residues. This CDR3 is CASSLLALAGYEQFF. CDR3 bases: TGTGCCAGCAGCTTACTAGCCCTGGCAGGTTATGAGCAGTTCTTC.

This clonotype was counted between two and nine times. The V gene is TRBV7-9, the J gene TRBJ2-1; no clear D gene. The ends were cut back, 5 bases at V and 8 bases at J, with 16 bases in the middle. The germline gives CDR1 SEHNR, CDR2 FQNEAQ (reference sequence). This CDR3 comprises 14 residues. In DNA, the CDR3 is TGTGCCAGCAGCCAAGGTCTCGCGGTCGATGAGCAGTTCTTC. Its protein is CASSQGLAVDEQFF.

The chain joins TRBV5-6 to TRBJ2-7; 7 positions agree with TRBD2. The CDR3 contains 14 residues. Germline-derived CDR1 and CDR2 are SGHDT and YYEEEE. The ends lost 0 bases at V and 5 bases at J; junction bases unmatched: 5. The CDR3 sequence: CASSLGLAANEQYF. The CDR3 DNA reads TGTGCCAGCAGCTTGGGTCTAGCGGCCAACGAGCAGTACTTC.

V is TRBV5-6 and J is TRBJ2-4; 7 bases line up with TRBD2. The CDR3 contains 16 residues. CDR1 and CDR2 (germline): SGHDT, YYEEEE. V lost 0 bases to trimming and J lost 5 bases; unmatched junction nucleotides: 8. DNA for the CDR3: TGTGCCAGCAGCTTGGTGCCGGGAGGCTCGCAAAACATTCAGTACTTC. Its protein is CASSLVPGGSQNIQYF.

The rearrangement uses TRBV6-2 or TRBV6-3 and TRBJ1-2; D might be TRBD1 (5 bases). Germline V CDR1 and CDR2: MNHEY, SVGEGT. With 8 bases removed from V and 9 bases from J, the gap between germline ends came to 16 bases. The CDR3 extends over 12 amino acids. Here the CDR3 reads CASGGADNCYTF. The DNA of the CDR3 is TGTGCCAGCGGCGGGGCGGACAATTGCTACACCTTC.

The V gene is TRBV7-2, the J gene TRBJ1-2; the D is unclear. This CDR3 is 15 amino acids long. Trimming removed 1 base at V and 0 bases at J, with 9 bases between. Germline V CDR1 and CDR2: SGHTA, FQGNSA. The CDR3 DNA is TGTGCCAGCAGCTTAGAGGCAGCGACTAACTATGGCTACACCTTC. This gives the protein CASSLEAATNYGYTF.

The chain has TRBV29-1 and TRBJ2-3; no definite D call. Per germline, CDR1 SQVTM and CDR2 ANQGSEA. The germline V and J ends were trimmed by 5 bases and 3 bases, with 9 bases remaining between them. The CDR3 runs to 12 residues. CDR3 sequence reads: CSVLPLTDTQYF. CDR3 DNA sequence: TGCAGCGTTCTCCCTCTTACAGATACGCAGTATTTT.

The V and J genes are TRBV28 and TRBJ2-7, with 8 nucleotides matching TRBD1. This CDR3 contains 16 residues. The V and J ends lost 2 bases and 2 bases, in that order; junction bases with no gene match: 8. CDR1 and CDR2 from the germline V gene are MDHEN and SYDVKM. Here the CDR3 DNA reads TGTGCCAGCAGTTTACCCGCAGGGGGCCACCCCTACGAGCAGTACTTC. Protein sequence: CASSLPAGGHPYEQYF.